A single sample is the source of the 20 T cell receptor beta chains below, sequenced in a study of identical twins. TCRdb fed the 5' RACE reads into MiXCR, producing one record per CDR3 protein. This repertoire shows 400,000 to 550,000 distinct CDR3 sequences, 20% to 25% found once; its top ten account for about 2.7%. The data also belong to a second study, concerning T cells expressing NK-cell markers.

Material for sequencing was CD4+ T cells sorted from blood. The receptors were gathered from a woman between 18 and 29 years old in good health.

This clonotype was counted only a few times. The rearrangement uses TRBV20-1 and TRBJ2-1; the match to TRBD2 covers 8 bases. With 6 bases clipped from V and 6 bases from J, the junction kept 10 bases outside the gene matches. This CDR3 has 14 amino acids. CDR1 DFQATT and CDR2 SNEGSKA come from the germline V gene (reference sequence). Here the CDR3 DNA reads TGCAGTGCCACAGCGGGAGAAATAGGCAATGAGCAGTTCTTC. It specifies CSATAGEIGNEQFF.

The sample holds a few counts of this clonotype. This chain links TRBV5-6 with TRBJ1-3, with unresolved D. The V gene's germline CDR1 is SGHDT and CDR2 YYEEEE. The CDR3 contains 14 residues. V lost 7 bases, J lost 0 bases, and 11 bases lay in between. CDR3 in amino acids: CASRKIASGNTIYF. CDR3 nucleotides: TGTGCCAGCCGAAAAATAGCCTCTGGAAACACCATATATTTT. Filled out from reference TRBV5-6 and TRBJ1-3, the complete variable domain reads DAGVTQSPTHLIKTRGQQVTLRCSPKSGHDTVSWYQQALGQGPQFIFQYYEEEERQRGNFPDRFSGHQFPNYSSELNVNALLLGDSALYLCASRKIASGNTIYFGEGSWLTVV.

The chain recombines TRBV29-1 with TRBJ2-2; TRBD1 aligns across 7 bases. The length of the CDR3 is 14 residues. Germline CDR1 is SQVTM and CDR2 is ANQGSEA. Trimming at V came to 7 bases and at J to 1 base, leaving 6 bases not matched to a gene. CDR3 bases: TGCAGCGCCCGGACAGGCTGGAACACCGGGGAGCTGTTTTTT. This gives the protein CSARTGWNTGELFF.

The gene calls are TRBV18 and TRBJ1-6; maybe TRBD1 (5 bases). The CDR3 spans 13 residues. The V gene lost 6 bases and the J gene lost 7 bases, with 10 bases spanning the gap. Germline CDR1 and CDR2: KGHSH and LQKENI. This chain's CDR3 is CASSPDRNSPLHF. In DNA, the CDR3 is TGTGCCAGCTCGCCAGACAGAAATTCACCCCTCCACTTT.

This chain connects TRBV6-1 to TRBJ1-2; 7 bases map to TRBD1. CDR3 size: 14 residues. J was trimmed by 8 bases and V by 1 base; bases with no gene match: 7. Germline values: CDR1 MNHNS, CDR2 SASEGT. In DNA, the CDR3 is TGTGCCAGCAGTGAAGGGTGGCAGGGGGGAGGCTACACCTTC. It translates to CASSEGWQGGGYTF.

V and J are TRBV28 and TRBJ2-7, with D maybe TRBD2 (6 bases). The V and J ends lost 5 bases and 0 bases respectively, with 14 bases between them. This CDR3 spans 15 amino acids. Germline V gene lookup returns CDR1 MDHEN and CDR2 SYDVKM. CDR3 in amino acids: CASSPLAVSSYEQYF. The CDR3 nucleotides read TGTGCCAGCAGTCCACTAGCCGTCAGCTCCTACGAGCAGTACTTC.

V usage is TRBV19 and J usage is TRBJ2-1, with D unresolved. The CDR3 has 15 amino acids. Germline lookup yields CDR1 LNHDA and CDR2 SQIVND (reference sequence). V was trimmed by 5 bases and J by 7 bases, leaving 18 bases between them. CDR3 sequence reads: CASSAQNEVWNEQFF. DNA of the CDR3: TGTGCCAGTAGTGCTCAAAACGAGGTGTGGAATGAGCAGTTCTTC.

This clonotype came up a few times. The rearrangement uses TRBV20-1 and TRBJ2-1; the D call may be TRBD1 or TRBD2 (5 bases each). Germline V gene lookup returns CDR1 DFQATT and CDR2 SNEGSKA (reference sequence). This CDR3 spans 13 amino acids. With 3 bases removed from V and 5 bases from J, the gap between germline ends came to 11 bases. The CDR3 is CSARRGADNEQFF. CDR3 DNA: TGCAGTGCTAGGAGAGGGGCGGACAATGAGCAGTTCTTC.

The rearrangement links TRBV29-1 to TRBJ2-3, with no clear D. Germline assignment: CDR1 SQVTM and CDR2 ANQGSEA. The CDR3 runs 14 residues. Trimming took off 3 bases at V and 1 base at J, with 11 bases between the two ends. The CDR3 DNA sequence: TGCAGCGTTGATCCAGATCGGGGCACAGATACGCAGTATTTT. Translating gives CSVDPDRGTDTQYF.

The chain carries TRBV7-9 and TRBJ1-1, with no clear D. There are 15 residues in the CDR3. Germline V lookup: CDR1 SEHNR, CDR2 FQNEAQ (reference sequence). The V and J ends lost 3 bases and 0 bases respectively, with 11 bases between them. CDR3 in DNA: TGTGCCAGCAGCTTGTGGCCCACAGTGAACACTGAAGCTTTCTTT. It codes for CASSLWPTVNTEAFF.

This chain joins TRBV20-1 and TRBJ2-1; D not certain. Trimming cost V 3 bases and J 12 bases, with 12 bases left between them. Germline V gives CDR1 DFQATT, CDR2 SNEGSKA (reference sequence). The CDR3 has 11 amino acids. CDR3: CSARGLGSQFF. The CDR3, as DNA: TGCAGTGCTAGGGGATTGGGGTCGCAGTTCTTC.

The table lists this clonotype with many counts. The chain employs TRBV20-1 and TRBJ2-7; 11 bases map to TRBD1. CDR3 length equals 15 residues. Unmatched junction bases numbered 5, after V lost 4 bases and J lost 0 bases. Germline V gene lookup returns CDR1 DFQATT and CDR2 SNEGSKA (reference sequence). The DNA of the CDR3 is TGCAGTGCTACATCCGGACAGGGGGCCTCCTACGAGCAGTACTTC. It translates to CSATSGQGASYEQYF.

V is TRBV24-1 and J is TRBJ2-3, with TRBD1 matching over 7 bases. The CDR3 is made up of 15 amino acids. The trim removed 3 bases at V and 6 bases at J, leaving 8 bases unmatched. Germline V gene lookup returns CDR1 KGHDR and CDR2 SFDVKD. The CDR3 nucleotides are TGTGCCACCAGTGATGCCGTCGACAGGGCTGATACGCAGTATTTT. Its protein is CATSDAVDRADTQYF.

The genes are TRBV6-1 and TRBJ1-1; D gene uncertain. The CDR3 has 12 amino acids. Trimming shortened V by 7 bases and J by 6 bases, and 12 bases separated the two germline ends. In germline, CDR1 is MNHNS, CDR2 SASEGT. The CDR3 DNA reads as TGTGCCAGCACCTTGTCGGAGTCTGAAGCTTTCTTT. Residues: CASTLSESEAFF.

This clonotype has only a few counts. This chain links TRBV7-9 with TRBJ2-6, with D hard to call. Germline CDR1 reads SEHNR; CDR2 reads FQNEAQ (reference sequence). V dropped 1 base and J dropped 4 bases, with 11 bases sitting between them. The length of the CDR3 is 16 residues. In DNA, the CDR3 is TGTGCCAGCAGCTTAGTAATCGACATAGGGGCCAACGTCCTGACTTTC. Translated: CASSLVIDIGANVLTF. Together with reference TRBV7-9 and TRBJ2-6, the CDR3 gives the full variable domain: DTGVSQNPRHKITKRGQNVTFRCDPISEHNRLYWYRQTLGQGPEFLTYFQNEAQLEKSRLLSDRFSAERPKGSFSTLEIQRTEQGDSAMYLCASSLVIDIGANVLTFGAGSRLTVL.

This clonotype was counted a few times. The chain recombines TRBV6-1 with TRBJ1-1, with 7 bases matching TRBD1. CDR1 is MNHNS, CDR2 SASEGT, per germline. V was clipped by 6 bases and J by 5 bases; unmatched bases: 6. This CDR3 is 13 amino acids long. The CDR3 sequence is CASREQGRTEAFF. CDR3 nucleotide sequence: TGTGCCAGCAGGGAACAGGGGAGGACTGAAGCTTTCTTT.

This chain links TRBV20-1 with TRBJ2-1; D may be TRBD1 or TRBD2 (6 bases each). Germline lookup yields CDR1 DFQATT and CDR2 SNEGSKA (reference sequence). V was shortened by 3 bases and J by 7 bases, with 13 bases between the two germline ends. The CDR3 spans 13 residues. CDR3 residues: CSASTGAQNEQFF. CDR3 DNA sequence: TGCAGTGCTAGTACGGGGGCACAAAATGAGCAGTTCTTC.

The V and J genes are TRBV20-1 and TRBJ2-3; D is possibly TRBD2 (5 bases). Germline V gene lookup returns CDR1 DFQATT and CDR2 SNEGSKA (reference sequence). The CDR3 contains 17 residues. V dropped 3 bases and J dropped 0 bases, with 19 bases sitting between them. The CDR3 spells CSASPADPSSSTDTQYF. Here the CDR3 DNA reads TGCAGTGCTAGTCCAGCGGACCCTTCCTCTAGCACAGATACGCAGTATTTT.

The sample holds a few counts of this clonotype. The chain employs TRBV5-5 and TRBJ1-5; the D is unclear. The V gene's germline CDR1 is SGHKS and CDR2 YYEKEE (reference sequence). This CDR3 spans 13 amino acids. Trimming left V 0 bases short and J 6 bases short, with 7 bases between. CDR3 sequence: CASSLERTQPQHF. CDR3 sequence (DNA): TGTGCCAGCAGCTTGGAGCGGACTCAGCCCCAGCATTTT.

This clonotype appeared a few times. V gene TRBV6-1 combines with J gene TRBJ2-5; D possibly uses TRBD1 or TRBD2 (5 bases each). The CDR3 contains 16 residues. V was cut by 7 bases and J by 7 bases, with 25 bases left in between. Germline V CDR1 and CDR2: MNHNS, SASEGT. CDR3 coding DNA: TGTGCCAGCAATCCTTTCCGCCGGGACCCCCGACGGACCCAGTACTTC. Translated: CASNPFRRDPRRTQYF.